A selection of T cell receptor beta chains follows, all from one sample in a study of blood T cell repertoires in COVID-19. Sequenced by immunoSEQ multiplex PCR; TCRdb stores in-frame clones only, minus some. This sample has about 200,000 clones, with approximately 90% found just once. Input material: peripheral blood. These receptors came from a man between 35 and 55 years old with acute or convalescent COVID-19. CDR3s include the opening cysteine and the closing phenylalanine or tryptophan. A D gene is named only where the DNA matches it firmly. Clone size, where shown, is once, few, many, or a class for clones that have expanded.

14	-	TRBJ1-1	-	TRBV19	CASSITGRNTEAFF	TGTGCCAGTAGTATTACAGGGAGGAACACTGAAGCTTTCTTT
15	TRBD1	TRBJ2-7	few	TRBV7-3	CASSLKGTAYGEQYF	TGTGCCAGCAGCTTAAAAGGGACAGCCTACGGGGAGCAGTACTTC
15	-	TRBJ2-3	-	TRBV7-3	CASSLLASSGDTQYF	TGTGCCAGCAGCTTACTTGCTAGCTCGGGAGATACGCAGTATTTT
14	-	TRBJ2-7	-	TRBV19	CASSMGGPSYEQYF	TGTGCCAGTAGTATGGGGGGTCCATCCTACGAGCAGTACTTC
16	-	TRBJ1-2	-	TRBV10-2	CASSAHTGSKNYGYTF	TGCGCCAGCAGTGCCCACACAGGGTCTAAGAACTATGGCTACACCTTC
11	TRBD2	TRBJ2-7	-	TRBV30	CAWRLGGEQYF	TGTGCCTGGAGGCTCGGGGGGGAGCAGTACTTC
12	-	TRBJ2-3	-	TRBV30	CAWSFSVGGQYF	TGTGCCTGGAGTTTCTCGGTAGGGGGGCAGTATTTT
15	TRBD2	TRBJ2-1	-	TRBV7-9	CASSFRGDPYNEQFF	TGTGCCAGCAGCTTTCGGGGGGACCCCTACAATGAGCAGTTCTTC
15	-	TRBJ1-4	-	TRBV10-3	CASTPGGTSSEKLFF	TGTGCCAGTACCCCCGGGGGGACATCCTCAGAAAAACTGTTTTTT
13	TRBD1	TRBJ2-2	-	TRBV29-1	CSVSTGAAGELFF	TGCAGCGTTTCGACAGGGGCGGCCGGGGAGCTGTTTTTT
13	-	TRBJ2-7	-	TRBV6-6	CASSYRDPYEQYF	TGTGCCAGCAGTTACCGGGATCCCTACGAGCAGTACTTC
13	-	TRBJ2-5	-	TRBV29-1	CSAHQGFQETQYF	TGCAGCGCCCATCAGGGGTTTCAGGAGACCCAGTACTTC
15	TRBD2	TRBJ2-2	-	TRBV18	CASSRRESNTGELFF	TGTGCCAGCTCAAGGCGGGAGTCGAACACCGGGGAGCTGTTTTTT
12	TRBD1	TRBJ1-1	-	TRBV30	CAWSEGQVEAFF	TGTGCCTGGAGTGAGGGACAGGTTGAAGCTTTCTTT
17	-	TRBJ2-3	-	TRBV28	CASSGQLGLAPPDTQYF	TGTGCCAGCAGTGGACAATTAGGGTTAGCTCCCCCAGATACGCAGTATTTT
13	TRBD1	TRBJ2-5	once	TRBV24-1	CATSRQGQETQYF	TGTGCCACCAGTCGACAGGGGCAAGAGACCCAGTACTTC
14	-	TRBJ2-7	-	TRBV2	CASSSWTVTYEQYF	TGTGCCAGCAGTTCCTGGACAGTAACCTACGAGCAGTACTTC
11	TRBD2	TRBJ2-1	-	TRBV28	CASSGGLAVFF	TGTGCCAGCAGTGGGGGACTAGCCGTTTTCTTC
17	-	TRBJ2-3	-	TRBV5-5	CASSYPRGGAPTDTQYF	TGTGCCAGCAGCTACCCTAGGGGGGGAGCCCCCACAGATACGCAGTATTTT
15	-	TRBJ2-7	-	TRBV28	CASTQGPGLQYEQYF	TGTGCCAGCACCCAAGGTCCGGGACTCCAATACGAGCAGTACTTC
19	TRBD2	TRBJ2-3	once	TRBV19	CASSIAEGLSGGRADTQYF	TGTGCCAGTAGTATCGCGGAGGGTCTGTCGGGGGGTAGGGCAGATACGCAGTATTTT
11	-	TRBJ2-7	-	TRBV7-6	CASSLGDEQYF	TGTGCCAGCAGCTTAGGCGACGAGCAGTACTTC
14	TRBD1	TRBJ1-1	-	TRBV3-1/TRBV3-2	CASSLYRGQAEAFF	TGTGCCAGCAGCCTGTACAGGGGGCAGGCTGAAGCTTTCTTT
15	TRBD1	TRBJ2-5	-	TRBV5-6	CASTFRTGLRETQYF	TGTGCCAGCACCTTTAGGACAGGGTTGAGGGAGACCCAGTACTTC
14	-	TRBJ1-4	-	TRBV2	CASRGGAPGEKLFF	TGTGCCAGCAGGGGGGGGGCTCCCGGTGAAAAACTGTTTTTT
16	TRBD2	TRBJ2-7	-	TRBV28	CASSLLTSGSKYEQYF	TGTGCCAGCAGTTTATTAACTAGCGGGAGCAAATACGAGCAGTACTTC
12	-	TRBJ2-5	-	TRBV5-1	CASRTDQETQYF	TGCGCCAGTCGGACAGACCAAGAGACCCAGTACTTC